The 18 T cell receptor beta chains below were found in one sample sequenced in a study of blood T cell repertoires in COVID-19. Some clones are missing from TCRdb's copy, which holds only in-frame ones; the method was immunoSEQ multiplex PCR. The sample has 150,000 or so clones, about 86% seen once. Specimen: PBMCs or T cells enriched from blood (not recorded which). Source of these receptors: a woman aged 45 to 65 in a cohort exposed to, infected with or recovered from COVID-19 (not recorded which).

The table lists this clone with a count of one. This chain links TRBV11-3 with TRBJ2-2, with a weak D call TRBD2 (6 bases). Per germline, CDR1 SGHNT and CDR2 YENEEA. V gave up 6 bases and J gave up 2 bases, with 7 bases separating them. This CDR3 has 13 amino acids. CDR3 region: CASRGGNTGELFF. The CDR3 nucleotides are TGTGCCAGCAGGGGGGGAAACACCGGGGAGCTGTTTTTT.

The chain recombines TRBV3-1 (or the pseudogene TRBV3-2) with TRBJ1-5; D ambiguous. Germline CDR1 LGHDT, CDR2 YNNKEL (reference sequence). CDR3 size: 13 residues. The V gene lost 0 bases and the J gene lost 6 bases, with 6 bases spanning the gap. CDR3: CASSQDRGQPQHF. The CDR3 DNA reads as TGTGCCAGCAGCCAAGATCGGGGTCAGCCCCAGCATTTT.

The chain is built from TRBV4-3 and TRBJ2-3; 7 positions agree with TRBD1. V shed 4 bases and J 2 bases; nucleotides not matched to a gene: 9. The CDR3 contains 16 residues. Germline assignment: CDR1 LGHNA and CDR2 YSLEER. The CDR3 nucleotides are TGCGCCAGCAGCCCCCGGGACAGCTCACTCACAGATACGCAGTATTTT. This gives the protein CASSPRDSSLTDTQYF.

The chain recombines TRBV19 with TRBJ1-3, with D unclear. Between the trimmed V and J ends, which lost 6 bases and 0 bases, there was a span of 15 bases. Germline V gene sequence: CDR1 LNHDA, CDR2 SQIVND (reference sequence). CDR3 length: 16 residues. CDR3 DNA sequence: TGTGCCAGTAGAAATCCTGGCACGTACTCTGGAAACACCATATATTTT. This encodes CASRNPGTYSGNTIYF. Full variable domain (rest looked up from reference TRBV19 and TRBJ1-3): DGGITQSPKYLFRKEGQNVTLSCEQNLNHDAMYWYRQDPGQGLRLIYYSQIVNDFQKGDIAEGYSVSREKKESFPLTVTSAQKNPTAFYLCASRNPGTYSGNTIYFGEGSWLTVV.

This CDR3 reads CASSSQQGDYGYTF. The CDR3 DNA reads as TGTGCCAGCAGTTCTCAACAGGGTGACTATGGCTACACCTTC. The rearrangement uses TRBV28 and TRBJ1-2; TRBD1 might be the D (6 bases). V lost 4 bases to trimming and J lost 3 bases, with 12 bases between them. The germline CDR1 and CDR2 sequences are MDHEN and SYDVKM. This CDR3 region has 14 residues.

The gene calls are TRBV5-5 and TRBJ2-1; the D gene is possibly TRBD1 (5 bases). V shed 4 bases and J shed 7 bases, with 15 bases lying between them. The germline gives CDR1 SGHKS, CDR2 YYEKEE (reference sequence). This CDR3 is 14 amino acids long. The CDR3 region has the DNA TGTGCCAGCAGCCGATCGGCAGGGCGGAATGAGCAGTTCTTC. Its protein product is CASSRSAGRNEQFF.

The genes are TRBV18 and TRBJ1-4; 7 positions agree with TRBD1. V trimming: 0 bases; J trimming: 5 bases; junction bases outside the gene matches: 3. CDR3 length: 15 residues. Germline lookup yields CDR1 KGHSH and CDR2 LQKENI. The CDR3 region has the DNA TGTGCCAGCTCACCACCCGGGACAGAAAATGAAAAACTGTTTTTT. Its translation: CASSPPGTENEKLFF.

The V and J genes are TRBV5-6 and TRBJ2-7; D may be TRBD1 (6 bases). Germline CDR1 and CDR2: SGHDT and YYEEEE. CDR3 length: 13 residues. V lost 2 bases, J lost 6 bases, and 12 bases lay in between. CDR3 in amino acids: CASSFENRAEQYF. The CDR3 bases are TGTGCCAGCAGCTTTGAAAACAGGGCCGAGCAGTACTTC.

The V and J genes are TRBV5-4 and TRBJ2-4, with a tentative D call TRBD1 (6 bases). This CDR3 spans 17 amino acids. Germline CDR1 and CDR2: SGHNT and YYREEE (reference sequence). V lost 0 bases and J lost 0, with 13 bases in between. DNA of the CDR3: TGTGCCAGCAGCTTGGACTCAGGGGTCGGAGCCAAAAACATTCAGTACTTC. It is translated as CASSLDSGVGAKNIQYF.

This clone appeared a single time. This sequence joins TRBV9 and TRBJ2-2; 12 bases match TRBD2. J gave up 6 bases and V 5 bases, and 8 bases lay outside the gene matches. CDR1 and CDR2 from the germline V gene are SGDLS and YYNGEE. CDR3 length equals 16 residues. CDR3 DNA: TGTGCCAGCAGTTTCTCTAGCGGGAGGGCGGCCGGGGAGCTGTTTTTT. Translated: CASSFSSGRAAGELFF.

The chain joins TRBV7-3 to TRBJ2-3, with a weak D call TRBD2 (6 bases). The ends were cut back, 4 bases at V and 1 base at J, with 18 bases in the middle. Germline CDR1 reads SGHTA; CDR2 reads FQGTGA. This CDR3 region has 17 residues. CDR3 nucleotides: TGTGCCAGCAGCTCCCCGGGGCTAGCGCATGGCACAGATACGCAGTATTTT. Residues: CASSSPGLAHGTDTQYF.

The chain combines TRBV19 with TRBJ2-7, with D unresolved. V was trimmed by 5 bases and J by 3 bases, leaving 8 bases between them. This CDR3 region has 12 residues. Germline V lookup: CDR1 LNHDA, CDR2 SQIVND (reference sequence). CDR3 amino acids: CASSSPSYEQYF. The DNA of the CDR3 is TGTGCCAGTAGTTCGCCCAGCTACGAGCAGTACTTC.

This clone occurred a few times. The gene calls are TRBV3-1 (or the pseudogene TRBV3-2) and TRBJ1-1; D unclear. CDR1 and CDR2 (germline): LGHDT, YNNKEL (reference sequence). The CDR3 has 14 residues. The V gene lost 2 bases and the J gene lost 5 bases, with 12 bases spanning the gap. Here the CDR3 reads CASSQSERRTEAFF. DNA of the CDR3: TGTGCCAGCAGCCAATCTGAAAGGAGAACTGAAGCTTTCTTT.

The chain links TRBV6-6 to TRBJ2-7; D possibly corresponds to TRBD2 (6 bases). Germline assignment: CDR1 MNHNY and CDR2 SVGAGI (reference sequence). The CDR3 spans 14 residues. V was trimmed by 3 bases and J by 2 bases, leaving 11 bases between them. The CDR3 protein is CASSYLEGPYEQYF. CDR3 coding DNA: TGTGCCAGCAGTTATCTGGAGGGCCCCTACGAGCAGTACTTC.

The J gene is TRBJ1-5, the V gene TRBV30; tentative D call: TRBD1 (5 bases). The CDR3 sequence is 14 residues long. V was cut by 0 bases and J by 2 bases, with 8 bases left in between. Germline assignment: CDR1 GTSNPN and CDR2 SVGIG (reference sequence). In DNA, the CDR3 is TGTGCCTGGAGTGTAGGGGAGGGCAATCAGCCCCAGCATTTT. Translated, it gives CAWSVGEGNQPQHF.

The V gene is TRBV6-2 or TRBV6-3, the J gene TRBJ1-5; D is perhaps TRBD1 (5 bases). The germline V gene encodes CDR1 MNHEY and CDR2 SVGEGT. V was trimmed by 6 bases and J by 7 bases, leaving 13 bases between them. The CDR3 has 13 amino acids. The CDR3 DNA sequence: TGTGCCAGCAGCCTGGACAATTCCCAGCCCCAGCATTTT. Translating gives CASSLDNSQPQHF.

The rearrangement joins TRBV11-2 to TRBJ2-2, with D unresolved. The CDR3 extends over 14 amino acids. Trimming stripped 0 bases from V and 0 bases from J, with 2 bases between. The germline V gene has CDR1 SGHAT and CDR2 FQNNGV. The CDR3 protein is CASSLDSNTGELFF. CDR3 in DNA: TGTGCCAGCAGCTTAGACTCGAACACCGGGGAGCTGTTTTTT.

The J gene is TRBJ2-3, the V gene TRBV27; the D gene is possibly TRBD1 (6 bases). The germline V gene has CDR1 MNHEY and CDR2 SMNVEV (reference sequence). The V and J ends lost 5 bases and 5 bases respectively, with 20 bases between them. This CDR3 contains 16 residues. The CDR3 DNA sequence: TGTGCCAGCAGTAACCTGGACAGCTCTCCCCAAGATACGCAGTATTTT. Translation gives CASSNLDSSPQDTQYF.